A single sample gave rise to the 31 T cell receptor beta chains below, sequenced in a study of T cell repertoires in cytomegalovirus infection. TCRdb reprocessed the reads via MiXCR and lists one record per CDR3 protein. The repertoire holds around 280,000 distinct CDR3 sequences, with roughly 13% as singletons. Sample: PBMCs. The source is a human donor in good health (CMV status not recorded). Some clones in this sample may be carry-over from other donors' samples.

The table lists this clonotype with many counts. The gene calls are TRBV7-2 and TRBJ1-5; D gene uncertain. CDR1 and CDR2 from the germline V gene are SGHTA and FQGNSA. The CDR3 loop spans 13 amino acids. V was cut by 10 bases and J by 1 base, with 11 bases left in between. CDR3: CATAARSNQPQHF. CDR3 sequence (DNA): TGTGCCACGGCGGCGAGGAGCAATCAGCCCCAGCATTTT.

This clonotype has a count of ten or more. This chain links TRBV7-2 with TRBJ2-2, with TRBD2 matching 10 bases. Per germline, CDR1 SGHTA and CDR2 FQGNSA. V shed 0 bases, J shed 6 bases, and the junction held 7 bases outside the gene matches. The CDR3 totals 17 residues. The chain's CDR3 is CASSLAGASGSAGELFF. The CDR3 nucleotides read TGTGCCAGCAGCTTAGCGGGGGCTAGCGGGAGTGCCGGGGAGCTGTTTTTT.

The J gene is TRBJ1-5, the V gene TRBV6-2 or TRBV6-3, with D uncertain. Per the germline V gene, CDR1 is MNHEY and CDR2 is SVGEGT. Trimming removed 0 bases at V and 4 bases at J, with 4 bases between. The CDR3 sequence is 13 residues long. DNA of the CDR3: TGTGCCAGCAGTTACTCGGCTAATCAGCCCCAGCATTTT. The encoded protein is CASSYSANQPQHF.

This clonotype was picked up a small number of times. The chain carries TRBV28 and TRBJ2-5; 7 nucleotides agree with TRBD2. The CDR3 consists of 15 residues. Trimming at V came to 8 bases and at J to 1 base, leaving 10 bases not matched to a gene. Germline CDR1 and CDR2: MDHEN and SYDVKM. The CDR3 DNA reads TGTGCCAGCTCGGGTGCGGGGGAAGGCCAAGAGACCCAGTACTTC. Translated: CASSGAGEGQETQYF.

This clonotype was picked up a small number of times. The chain combines TRBV7-4 with TRBJ2-4; the match to TRBD2 covers 7 bases. This CDR3 region has 17 residues. V gave up 3 bases and J gave up 0 bases; unmatched junction bases: 8. Per germline, CDR1 SGHVT and CDR2 SQSDAQ. The CDR3 nucleotides read TGTGCCAGCAGCTTGTCGGGGGGAACCCTAGCCAAAAACATTCAGTACTTC. Translated: CASSLSGGTLAKNIQYF.

This clonotype was recorded many times. The genes are TRBV7-3 and TRBJ2-3; D gene uncertain. V was shortened by 5 bases and J by 6 bases, with 12 bases between the two germline ends. CDR3 length equals 13 residues. The germline V gene encodes CDR1 SGHTA and CDR2 FQGTGA. The CDR3 protein is CASSLETWDTQYF. CDR3 in DNA: TGTGCCAGCAGCCTTGAAACATGGGATACGCAGTATTTT.

Many counts were recorded for this clonotype. The rearrangement joins TRBV12-3 or TRBV12-4 to TRBJ2-2; 11 bases are shared with TRBD2. The CDR3 has 16 amino acids. The V segment lost 8 bases and the J segment 3 bases; nucleotides outside the gene matches: 8. CDR3 DNA: TGTGCCAGCGGTACTAGCGGGAGCGGAGACACCGGGGAGCTGTTTTTT. Protein product: CASGTSGSGDTGELFF.

This clonotype was seen a few times. The rearrangement links TRBV20-1 to TRBJ2-5; 9 bases map to TRBD2. Germline V gene lookup returns CDR1 DFQATT and CDR2 SNEGSKA (reference sequence). V lost 6 bases to trimming and J lost 5 bases; unmatched junction nucleotides: 7. The CDR3 runs 13 residues. The CDR3 region is CSARSGSGETQYF. CDR3 coding DNA: TGCAGTGCCCGTAGCGGGAGTGGCGAGACCCAGTACTTC.

This clonotype was picked up a small number of times. The chain carries TRBV6-5 and TRBJ1-5; TRBD1 matches at 7 bases. This CDR3 is 15 amino acids long. V shed 2 bases, J shed 4 bases, and the junction held 5 bases outside the gene matches. Germline lookup yields CDR1 MNHEY and CDR2 SVGAGI. CDR3 residues: CASSYGRGPNQPQHF. CDR3 coding DNA: TGTGCCAGCAGTTACGGAAGGGGGCCGAATCAGCCCCAGCATTTT.

This clonotype was seen ten or more times. The CDR3 region has the DNA TGTGCCAGCAGCTTAGTAACAGGGGGCGCGTCTGGCTACACCTTC. The encoded protein is CASSLVTGGASGYTF. The rearrangement links TRBV7-2 to TRBJ1-2, with 9 positions matching TRBD1. Germline-derived CDR1 and CDR2 are SGHTA and FQGNSA. The CDR3 spans 15 residues. V lost 1 base, J lost 7 bases, and 7 bases stayed unmatched.

V is TRBV18 and J is TRBJ2-2; the D is unclear. Germline CDR1 and CDR2: KGHSH and LQKENI. With 0 bases removed from V and 6 bases from J, the gap between germline ends came to 2 bases. The CDR3 contains 12 residues. The CDR3: CASSPPAGELFF. Here the CDR3 DNA reads TGTGCCAGCTCACCACCGGCCGGGGAGCTGTTTTTT.

The chain uses TRBV4-1 and TRBJ2-2; D unresolved. Germline CDR1 MGHRA, CDR2 YSYEKL. V was clipped by 3 bases and J by 2 bases, with 4 bases between them. The CDR3 has 13 residues. CDR3 sequence (DNA): TGCGCCAGCAGCCAGAGCAACACCGGGGAGCTGTTTTTT. This translates into CASSQSNTGELFF.

The table lists this clonotype with a few counts. The rearrangement links TRBV19 to TRBJ2-1, with 8 bases lining up with TRBD2. This CDR3 contains 13 residues. The V gene end was trimmed by 7 bases and the J gene end by 11 bases; junction bases not matched to a gene: 10. Germline V gene lookup returns CDR1 LNHDA and CDR2 SQIVND (reference sequence). CDR3 DNA sequence: TGTGCCAGTATCGACCGGGGGGGCACTCAGCAGTTCTTC. This codes for CASIDRGGTQQFF.

This clonotype came up many times. This sequence joins TRBV7-3 and TRBJ1-6; maybe TRBD1 (5 bases). This CDR3 has 15 residues. Germline V gene lookup returns CDR1 SGHTA and CDR2 FQGTGA. With 2 bases removed from V and 9 bases from J, the gap between germline ends came to 14 bases. In DNA form, the CDR3 reads TGTGCCAGCAGCTTAGGTCCAGGGAAGGTTTCACCCCTCCACTTT. Translation gives CASSLGPGKVSPLHF.

This clonotype has a count of ten or more. The V gene is TRBV2, the J gene TRBJ1-2, with D possibly being TRBD1 (5 bases). Trimming pared 0 bases from V and 3 bases from J, leaving 17 bases between. In germline, CDR1 is SNHLY, CDR2 FYNNEI. This CDR3 region has 17 residues. The CDR3 sequence is CASSEARYGGMYYGYTF. Written as DNA, the CDR3 is TGTGCCAGCAGTGAAGCGCGGTACGGGGGTATGTACTATGGCTACACCTTC.

This clonotype was observed many times. The rearrangement joins TRBV4-1 to TRBJ2-7; D remains unclear. V was cut by 0 bases and J by 1 base, with 13 bases left in between. The germline CDR1 and CDR2 sequences are MGHRA and YSYEKL. The CDR3 is made up of 16 amino acids. DNA of the CDR3: TGCGCCAGCAGCCAAGATCAAGGGCTTCGATCCTACGAGCAGTACTTC. It is translated as CASSQDQGLRSYEQYF.

There are many counts of this clonotype. The chain joins TRBV7-2 to TRBJ1-2; 10 bases line up with TRBD1. The CDR3 is 14 amino acids. V lost 5 bases, J lost 3 bases, and 3 bases stayed unmatched. CDR1 and CDR2 (germline): SGHTA, FQGNSA. Here the CDR3 reads CASSNDRGHYGYTF. The CDR3 DNA follows: TGTGCCAGCAGCAACGACAGGGGGCACTATGGCTACACCTTC.

This clonotype was detected many times. V and J are TRBV29-1 and TRBJ2-5; D gene ambiguous. V was clipped by 4 bases and J by 4 bases, with 16 bases between them. Per the germline V gene, CDR1 is SQVTM and CDR2 is ANQGSEA. The CDR3 extends over 14 amino acids. CDR3 residues: CSVAPVVGGETQYF. The CDR3 DNA follows: TGCAGCGTTGCGCCGGTAGTGGGCGGAGAGACCCAGTACTTC. Full variable domain (remainder filled in from reference TRBV29-1 and TRBJ2-5): SAVISQKPSRDICQRGTSLTIQCQVDSQVTMMFWYRQQPGQSLTLIATANQGSEATYESGFVIDKFPISRPNLTFSTLTVSNMSPEDSSIYLCSVAPVVGGETQYFGPGTRLLVL.

V usage is TRBV28 and J usage is TRBJ2-3, with a tentative D call TRBD2 (6 bases). There are 18 residues in the CDR3. Germline loops: CDR1 MDHEN, CDR2 SYDVKM. Trimming removed 0 bases from V and 0 bases from J, with 16 bases in between. CDR3 sequence: CASSLWEGTRPSTDTQYF. In nucleotides, the CDR3 is TGTGCCAGCAGTTTATGGGAGGGAACTCGCCCTAGCACAGATACGCAGTATTTT.

At least ten counts were recorded for this clonotype. The chain uses TRBV10-3 and TRBJ1-2; tentative D call: TRBD1 (5 bases). Between the trimmed V and J ends, which lost 0 bases and 4 bases, there was a span of 9 bases. The CDR3 has 14 residues. The germline V gene has CDR1 ENHRY and CDR2 SYGVKD. The CDR3 region has the DNA TGTGCCATCAGTGAGTCGTGGGGGGGCTATGGCTACACCTTC. This codes for CAISESWGGYGYTF.

This clonotype has at least ten counts. The genes are TRBV4-1 and TRBJ2-3; maybe TRBD1 (5 bases). The CDR3 runs to 17 residues. V was shortened by 1 base and J by 2 bases, with 16 bases between the two germline ends. In germline, CDR1 is MGHRA, CDR2 YSYEKL. The CDR3 reads CASSQGTMYMSTDTQYF. The CDR3 nucleotides read TGCGCCAGCAGCCAAGGGACAATGTACATGTCCACAGATACGCAGTATTTT.

This chain uses TRBV6-2 or TRBV6-3 with TRBJ2-1, with a tentative D call TRBD2 (6 bases). V was cut by 5 bases and J by 4 bases, with 24 bases left in between. The V gene's germline CDR1 is MNHEY and CDR2 SVGEGT. The CDR3 sequence is 18 residues long. CDR3 amino acids: CASSLWGDSPAIYNEQFF. The CDR3 DNA is TGTGCCAGCAGTCTTTGGGGGGACTCCCCTGCAATTTACAATGAGCAGTTCTTC.

The J gene is TRBJ1-2, the V gene TRBV12-3 or TRBV12-4; the D is unclear. Trimming removed 3 bases at V and 0 bases at J, with 8 bases between. The length of the CDR3 is 14 residues. The DNA of the CDR3 is TGTGCCAGCAGTTTGAGTCCCGCTAACTATGGCTACACCTTC. Amino acid sequence: CASSLSPANYGYTF.

This clonotype appeared many times. J is TRBJ2-2 and V is TRBV5-1; D call uncertain. The germline V gene has CDR1 SGHRS and CDR2 YFSETQ. Deletions cut 4 bases from V and 7 bases from J, with 14 bases between. The CDR3 length is 14 residues. CDR3 in amino acids: CASSPSVSFGELFF. CDR3 bases: TGCGCCAGCAGCCCCAGCGTCTCCTTCGGGGAGCTGTTTTTT.

This clonotype was picked up a small number of times. The chain has TRBV9 and TRBJ2-7, with D perhaps assigned TRBD1 or TRBD2 (5 bases each). The ends were cut back, 2 bases at V and 7 bases at J, with 13 bases in the middle. This CDR3 comprises 13 residues. Per germline, CDR1 SGDLS and CDR2 YYNGEE. CDR3 amino acids: CASSVTVGGEQYF. The CDR3, as DNA: TGTGCCAGCAGCGTGACAGTTGGGGGAGAGCAGTACTTC. Using reference TRBV9 and TRBJ2-7 for the parts outside the CDR3, the full variable domain is DSGVTQTPKHLITATGQRVTLRCSPRSGDLSVYWYQQSLDQGLQFLIQYYNGEERAKGNILERFSAQQFPDLHSELNLSSLELGDSALYFCASSVTVGGEQYFGPGTRLTVT.

This clonotype was counted ten times or more. V gene TRBV20-1 combines with J gene TRBJ2-1; 9 nucleotides agree with TRBD2. The CDR3 is 14 residues long. CDR1 is DFQATT, CDR2 SNEGSKA, per germline (reference sequence). V lost 5 bases and J lost 6; bases outside the gene matches: 8. The CDR3 sequence is CSAAGAGGPNEQFF. DNA for the CDR3: TGCAGTGCTGCAGGGGCGGGAGGGCCCAATGAGCAGTTCTTC.

The chain links TRBV28 to TRBJ1-5; D remains unclear. The V end lost 4 bases, the J end lost 7 bases, and 11 bases lay between the germline ends. This CDR3 spans 13 amino acids. CDR1 is MDHEN and CDR2 is SYDVKM in the germline V gene. The CDR3 DNA is TGTGCCAGCAGTTGGGTCAGCATCCAGCCCCAGCATTTT. This codes for CASSWVSIQPQHF.

This clonotype was seen more than once but under ten times. This sequence joins TRBV28 and TRBJ2-3; D call uncertain. Germline CDR1 reads MDHEN; CDR2 reads SYDVKM. This CDR3 comprises 15 residues. V dropped 3 bases and J dropped 0 bases, with 10 bases sitting between them. The CDR3 bases are TGTGCCAGCAGTTTTTCCTCGGCTAGCACAGATACGCAGTATTTT. This translates into CASSFSSASTDTQYF.

The chain links TRBV7-3 to TRBJ1-6, with 7 nucleotides matching TRBD1. V shed 5 bases, J shed 9 bases, and the junction held 7 bases outside the gene matches. The CDR3 spans 14 residues. The germline V gene has CDR1 SGHTA and CDR2 FQGTGA. The CDR3 region has the DNA TGTGCCAGCAGCCCCCAGGGGGAGGGTTCACCCCTCCACTTT. Its translation: CASSPQGEGSPLHF. The variable domain in full, completed from reference TRBV7-3 and TRBJ1-6, reads GAGVSQTPSNKVTEKGKYVELRCDPISGHTALYWYRQSLGQGPEFLIYFQGTGAADDSGLPNDRFFAVRPEGSVSTLKIQRTERGDSAVYLCASSPQGEGSPLHFGNGTRLTVT.

This clonotype showed up many times. This CDR3 reads CASSPRTQIGNEQFF. CDR3 coding DNA: TGTGCCAGCAGCCCTCGGACCCAGATAGGCAATGAGCAGTTCTTC. This chain joins TRBV12-3 or TRBV12-4 and TRBJ2-1; no reliable D call. The CDR3 totals 15 residues. The V and J ends lost 6 bases and 6 bases respectively, with 18 bases between them.

There are a few counts of this clonotype. The genes are TRBV12-3 or TRBV12-4 and TRBJ2-7, with 7 bases fitting TRBD1. V shed 0 bases and J 0 bases; nucleotides not matched to a gene: 5. CDR3 length: 16 amino acids. The CDR3 DNA is TGTGCCAGCAGTTTAGCTGAGGACAGGTTCTCCTACGAGCAGTACTTC. Translated, it gives CASSLAEDRFSYEQYF.